The T cell receptor (beta chain) under discussion was sequenced for a study of blood T cells in healthy people across ages. Sample donors were healthy Caucasian individuals that came from Russia, aged about 6 to 100. Together with a sample-barcoded 5' primer, a J-beta primer mix was included in a second PCR lasting 7 to 11 cycles. Paired-end reads containing CDR3 totaled no fewer than 2.5 million for each sample. Via MiXCR, TCRdb re-called the 5' RACE reads, giving one row per CDR3 protein. In the table there are more than 1,000,000 distinct CDR3 sequences, roughly 24% of which are singletons. Between the trimmed V and J ends, which lost 2 bases and 4 bases, there was a span of 13 bases. CDR1 and CDR2 from the germline V gene are SGHTA and FQGNSA. The CDR3 covers 15 residues. This clonotype was counted between two and nine times. The same data also went into a second study, on T cells of mothers and their children.

The origin of this receptor is a girl aged 2 to 10 in good health. The chain links TRBV7-2 to TRBJ2-3; D is uncertain. The sample taken for sequencing was blood. The CDR3 nucleotides read TGTGCCAGCAGCTTATCCCCCGTCCACGCAGATACGCAGTATTTT. Translating it yields CASSLSPVHADTQYF.